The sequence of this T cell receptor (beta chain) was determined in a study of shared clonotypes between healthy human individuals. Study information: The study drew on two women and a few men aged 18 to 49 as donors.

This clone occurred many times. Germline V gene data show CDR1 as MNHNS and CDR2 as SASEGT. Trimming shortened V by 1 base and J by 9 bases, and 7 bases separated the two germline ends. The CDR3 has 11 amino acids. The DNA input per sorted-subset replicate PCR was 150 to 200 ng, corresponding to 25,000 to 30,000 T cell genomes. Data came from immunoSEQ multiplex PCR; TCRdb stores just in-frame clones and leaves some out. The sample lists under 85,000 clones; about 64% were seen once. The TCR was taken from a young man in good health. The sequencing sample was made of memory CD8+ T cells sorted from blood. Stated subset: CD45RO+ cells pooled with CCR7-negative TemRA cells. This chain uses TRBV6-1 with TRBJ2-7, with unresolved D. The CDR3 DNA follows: TGTGCCAGCAGTGAAGTGTATAGGCAGTACTTC. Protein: CASSEVYRQYF.